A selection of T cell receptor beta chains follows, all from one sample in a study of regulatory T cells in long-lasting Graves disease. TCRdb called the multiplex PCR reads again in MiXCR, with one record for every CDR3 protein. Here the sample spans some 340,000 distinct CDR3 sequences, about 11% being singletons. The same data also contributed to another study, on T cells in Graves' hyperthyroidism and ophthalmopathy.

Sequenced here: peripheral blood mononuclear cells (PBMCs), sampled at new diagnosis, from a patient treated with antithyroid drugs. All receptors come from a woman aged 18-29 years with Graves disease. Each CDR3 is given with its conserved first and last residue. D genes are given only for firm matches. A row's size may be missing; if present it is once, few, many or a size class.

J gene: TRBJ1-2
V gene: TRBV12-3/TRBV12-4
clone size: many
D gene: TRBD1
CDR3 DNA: TGTGCCAGCAGTCACACCAACAGGGGGGACTATGGCTACACCTTC
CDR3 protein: CASSHTNRGDYGYTF

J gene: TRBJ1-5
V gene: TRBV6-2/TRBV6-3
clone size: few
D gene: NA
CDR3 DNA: TGTGCCAGCAGTTACTATTTTGGGTCCGGTCAGCCCCAGCATTTT
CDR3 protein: CASSYYFGSGQPQHF

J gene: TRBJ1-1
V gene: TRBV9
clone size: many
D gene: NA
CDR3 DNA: TGTGCCAGCAGCGTTAAGGAACGGCGGCTGAGCACTGAAGCTTTCTTT
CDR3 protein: CASSVKERRLSTEAFF

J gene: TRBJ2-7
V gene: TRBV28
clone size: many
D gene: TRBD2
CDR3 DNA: TGTGCCAGCAGTTCGGGACTAGCGGGGCCGCAGTACTTC
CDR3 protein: CASSSGLAGPQYF

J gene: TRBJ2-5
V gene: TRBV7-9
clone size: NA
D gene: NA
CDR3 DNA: TGTGCCAGCAGCTTAGAGGTGGGAAGCCAAACCCAGTACTTC
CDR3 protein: CASSLEVGSQTQYF

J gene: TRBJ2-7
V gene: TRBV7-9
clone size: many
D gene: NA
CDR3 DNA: TGTGCCGGGGCCCAGGGTCTCCCCTACGAGCAGTACTTC
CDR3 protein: CAGAQGLPYEQYF

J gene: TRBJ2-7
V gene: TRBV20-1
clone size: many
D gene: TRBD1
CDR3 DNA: TGCAGTGCTGGACAACCGGGACAGGCCTACGAGCAGTACTTC
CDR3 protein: CSAGQPGQAYEQYF

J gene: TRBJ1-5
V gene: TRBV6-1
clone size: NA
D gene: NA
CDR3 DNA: TGTGCGGCGGGGGCTCTAAATCAGCCCCAGCATTTT
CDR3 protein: CAAGALNQPQHF

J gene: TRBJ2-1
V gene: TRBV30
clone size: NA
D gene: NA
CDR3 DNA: TGTGCCGGAAGGGGCCCGGAGGTATACAATGAGCAGTTCTTC
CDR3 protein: CAGRGPEVYNEQFF

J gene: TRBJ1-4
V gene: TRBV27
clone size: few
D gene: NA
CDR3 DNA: TGTGCCAGCAGTTTAGGGGGACTCTTAGCAACTAATGAAAAACTGTTTTTT
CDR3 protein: CASSLGGLLATNEKLFF